This TCR beta chain was documented in a study of T cells after yellow fever vaccination. About this clonotype itself: The antigen is undetermined.

Via MiXCR, TCRdb re-called the 5' RACE reads, giving one row per CDR3 protein. Of over 110,000 distinct CDR3 sequences in the sample, 7.7% were seen once. The CDR3 contains 15 residues. V lost 7 bases to trimming and J lost 8 bases; unmatched junction nucleotides: 13. Per the germline V gene, CDR1 is SNHLY and CDR2 is FYNNEI. Study-wide findings and caveats: From the bulk population, abundant clonotypes could contaminate and appear within FACS-sorted repertoires.

This clonotype was sampled from a man aged 25-40 years who received the YFV17D yellow fever vaccine. The sequencing used CD4+ T cells sorted from PBMCs, collected 5 days after the yellow fever booster vaccination. The chain joins TRBV2 to TRBJ1-4, with 7 bases lining up with TRBD1. This chain's CDR3 is CASTERGRGREKLFF. For the CDR3, the DNA is TGTGCCAGCACCGAAAGGGGCAGGGGGAGGGAAAAACTGTTTTTT.